This passage covers 9 T cell receptor beta chains from one sample sequenced in a study of regulatory T cells in long-lasting Graves disease. Time point described: newly diagnosed GD, antithyroid drugs for less than 3 months. From RNA extracted from PBMCs, the TCR library was made. Investigators prepared the TCR beta libraries by applying iRepertoire HTBI primers and Arm-PCR of CDR3 regions. TCRdb reprocessed the multiplex PCR reads via MiXCR and lists one record per CDR3 protein. The sample lists fewer than 350,000 distinct CDR3 sequences, 18% occurring once. This material consisted of peripheral blood mononuclear cells (PBMCs), taken at new diagnosis, from a patient treated with antithyroid drugs. The receptors derive from a female donor with Graves disease.

There are many counts of this clonotype. CDR3 in amino acids: CASSRNPRLAGTYEQYF. In DNA, the CDR3 is TGTGCCAGCAGTCGCAACCCTAGACTAGCGGGAACCTACGAGCAGTACTTC. V usage is TRBV28 and J usage is TRBJ2-7; 11 bases map to TRBD2. Germline V gene sequence: CDR1 MDHEN, CDR2 SYDVKM. This CDR3 is 17 amino acids long. V lost 5 bases, J lost 2 bases, and 11 bases stayed unmatched.

This clonotype appeared many times. The rearrangement joins TRBV11-2 to TRBJ2-1; unclear D gene. Trimming cost V 5 bases and J 0 bases, with 14 bases left between them. Per the germline V gene, CDR1 is SGHAT and CDR2 is FQNNGV. This CDR3 comprises 16 residues. CDR3: CASSQRGDSSYNEQFF. Written as DNA, the CDR3 is TGTGCCAGCAGCCAACGCGGCGATAGCTCCTACAATGAGCAGTTCTTC.

Details on this clonotype: The conserved phenylalanine or tryptophan normally closing the CDR3 is absent here, so this likely arose from a read error. The chain couples TRBV30 to TRBJ1-1; possibly TRBD1 for D (5 bases). Germline CDR1 GTSNPN, CDR2 SVGIG (reference sequence). CDR3 length equals 12 residues. V gave up 1 base and J gave up 4 bases, with 7 bases separating them. In DNA form, the CDR3 reads TGTGCCTGGAGTGGGGGCGGCACTGAAGCTTTCCTT. Protein sequence: CAWSGGGTEAFL.

This clonotype was seen at least ten times. Here the CDR3 DNA reads TGTGCCAGCAGCTCGACCCAGGCACCGGGACAGAGATCCTACGAGCAGTACTTC. It is translated as CASSSTQAPGQRSYEQYF. V gene TRBV6-1 combines with J gene TRBJ2-7, with 7 bases matching TRBD1. J was trimmed by 1 base and V by 6 bases; bases with no gene match: 18. CDR3 length equals 18 residues. Germline values: CDR1 MNHNS, CDR2 SASEGT.

This clonotype was counted ten times or more. The V call is TRBV12-3 or TRBV12-4, the J call TRBJ1-5, with D tentatively TRBD1 (5 bases). The V gene lost 3 bases and the J gene lost 7 bases, with 22 bases spanning the gap. This CDR3 has 17 residues. The CDR3 is CASSFSRGGIGFQPQHF. The DNA of the CDR3 is TGTGCCAGCAGTTTTAGTAGGGGTGGCATCGGATTCCAGCCCCAGCATTTT.

To note about this clonotype: Mismatch with germline at one junction end may stem from a read error. This chain connects TRBV18 to TRBJ1-3; the D is unclear. This CDR3 has 15 residues. CDR1 and CDR2 from the germline V gene are KGHSH and LQKENI. CDR3 DNA sequence: TGTGCCAGCTTACCAGAACCCTCATCTGGAAACACCATATATTTT. Protein sequence: CASLPEPSSGNTIYF.

This clonotype was observed many times. The chain is built from TRBV28 and TRBJ2-1; tentative D call: TRBD2 (5 bases). V lost 9 bases to trimming and J lost 1 base, with 19 bases between them. CDR1 and CDR2 from the germline V gene are MDHEN and SYDVKM. The CDR3 sequence is 16 residues long. This chain's CDR3 is CARPRWLASSYNEQFF. In DNA form, the CDR3 reads TGTGCCAGGCCGCGGTGGCTAGCTTCGTCCTACAATGAGCAGTTCTTC.

This clonotype was observed many times. In nucleotides, the CDR3 is TGTGCCAGTAGTATTGGGCAGGGGGCAAATGAAAAACTGTTTTTT. Translating gives CASSIGQGANEKLFF. The chain carries TRBV19 and TRBJ1-4, with 8 bases aligning to TRBD1. The germline V gene encodes CDR1 LNHDA and CDR2 SQIVND (reference sequence). The CDR3 runs 15 residues. V lost 3 bases, J lost 5 bases, and 5 bases stayed unmatched.

Ten or more counts support this clonotype. The chain uses TRBV28 and TRBJ2-5, with D perhaps matching TRBD2 (5 bases). The V end was cut by 4 bases, the J end by 5 bases, with 23 bases between. There are 17 residues in the CDR3. Per germline, CDR1 MDHEN and CDR2 SYDVKM. This CDR3 reads CASSSAPAGSFAETQYF. CDR3 nucleotides: TGTGCCAGCAGTTCCGCCCCCGCGGGTTCCTTTGCTGAGACCCAGTACTTC.